One and the same sample provided the 20 T cell receptor beta chains below, sequenced in a study of CD4 T cells in relation to SARS-CoV-2 and coronaviruses. Profiling relied on immunoSEQ multiplex PCR, and the TCRdb table lists in-frame clones only, not all of them. The data contain tens of thousands of clones, 80% to 90% of them singletons. The sequencing input was memory CD4+ T cells from PBMCs. These receptors were taken from an adult with COVID-19.

The chain is built from TRBV5-5 and TRBJ2-2; the match to TRBD1 covers 7 bases. The CDR3 spans 17 residues. V lost 4 bases and J lost 0; bases outside the gene matches: 9. Looked up from germline, CDR1 is SGHKS and CDR2 is YYEKEE (reference sequence). The CDR3 sequence: CASSRDGTAANTGELFF. CDR3 DNA sequence: TGTGCCAGCAGCAGGGACGGGACAGCCGCGAACACCGGGGAGCTGTTTTTT. The whole variable domain, remainder taken from reference TRBV5-5 and TRBJ2-2, is DAGVTQSPTHLIKTRGQQVTLRCSPISGHKSVSWYQQVLGQGPQFIFQYYEKEERGRGNFPDRFSARQFPNYSSELNVNALLLGDSALYLCASSRDGTAANTGELFFGEGSRLTVL.

The V and J genes are TRBV4-1 and TRBJ1-3; tentative D call: TRBD1 (5 bases). Germline CDR1 and CDR2: MGHRA and YSYEKL. The CDR3 has 15 amino acids. The V and J ends lost 3 bases and 3 bases respectively, with 12 bases between them. CDR3 nucleotide sequence: TGCGCCAGCAGCCATCGAGGGGAGAGTGGAAACACCATATATTTT. This translates into CASSHRGESGNTIYF.

The chain employs TRBV7-2 and TRBJ2-2; TRBD2 agrees at 11 bases. The CDR3 is 17 residues long. The germline CDR1 and CDR2 sequences are SGHTA and FQGNSA. Trimming removed 4 bases from V and 1 base from J; junction bases left unmatched: 5. CDR3 coding DNA: TGTGCCAGCAGCTCGGTAACTAGCGGGAGGAACACCGGGGAGCTGTTTTTT. As protein: CASSSVTSGRNTGELFF.

This chain uses TRBV5-4 with TRBJ2-5, with 9 bases lining up with TRBD1. V shed 0 bases, J shed 5 bases, and the junction held 8 bases outside the gene matches. Germline V CDR1 and CDR2: SGHNT, YYREEE (reference sequence). The CDR3 consists of 16 residues. The CDR3 here is CASSLANRGRLETQYF. CDR3 sequence (DNA): TGTGCCAGCAGCTTGGCCAACAGGGGGCGCCTTGAGACCCAGTACTTC.

The rearrangement uses TRBV2 and TRBJ1-6; D remains ambiguous. V was cut by 4 bases and J by 9 bases, with 7 bases left in between. Germline-derived CDR1 and CDR2 are SNHLY and FYNNEI. The CDR3 runs 12 residues. Here the CDR3 DNA reads TGTGCCAGCAGTGTAGAAGCTTCACCCCTCCACTTT. It specifies CASSVEASPLHF.

The chain recombines TRBV5-1 with TRBJ2-7; D may be TRBD1 or TRBD2 (5 bases each). CDR1 and CDR2 from the germline V gene are SGHRS and YFSETQ. With 6 bases removed from V and 4 bases from J, the gap between germline ends came to 11 bases. This CDR3 is built from 12 residues. The CDR3 bases are TGCGCCAGCAAGGGGACGGCATACGAGCAGTACTTC. Its protein product is CASKGTAYEQYF.

Note on this clone: An end of the junction differs from the germline gene, which may be a read error. The gene calls are TRBV9 and TRBJ2-5; 9 bases are a match to TRBD1. Germline CDR1 reads SGDLS; CDR2 reads YYNGEE. The CDR3 consists of 15 residues. The CDR3 nucleotides are TGTGCCAGCAGTCCCACAGGGGGCTCAGAAGAAACCCAGTACTTC. The encoded protein is CASSPTGGSEETQYF.

This chain connects TRBV29-1 to TRBJ1-3; 7 positions match TRBD1. The V gene's germline CDR1 is SQVTM and CDR2 ANQGSEA. V gave up 6 bases and J gave up 4 bases; unmatched junction bases: 6. The CDR3 loop spans 13 amino acids. In DNA, the CDR3 is TGCAGCGTCCTGGACAGGCGCGGAAACACCATATATTTT. This gives the protein CSVLDRRGNTIYF.

This rearrangement joins TRBV2 to TRBJ2-6; D uncertain. The germline CDR1 and CDR2 sequences are SNHLY and FYNNEI. CDR3 length: 17 amino acids. Between the trimmed V and J ends, which lost 0 bases and 0 bases, there was a span of 9 bases. The CDR3 loop is CASSEAGRSSGANVLTF. CDR3 nucleotides: TGTGCCAGCAGTGAAGCAGGACGGTCCTCTGGGGCCAACGTCCTGACTTTC.

The genes are TRBV3-1 (or the pseudogene TRBV3-2) and TRBJ1-3, with D unresolved. V was shortened by 1 base and J by 0 bases, with 7 bases between the two germline ends. The germline V gene encodes CDR1 LGHDT and CDR2 YNNKEL (reference sequence). CDR3 length equals 15 residues. CDR3 nucleotides: TGTGCCAGCAGCCAAGCTACAGTCTCTGGAAACACCATATATTTT. It yields the protein CASSQATVSGNTIYF.

The chain recombines TRBV4-1 with TRBJ2-5; 9 bases map to TRBD2. The ends lost 2 bases at V and 5 bases at J; junction bases unmatched: 18. This CDR3 has 19 residues. From germline, CDR1 is MGHRA and CDR2 YSYEKL. CDR3 coding DNA: TGCGCCAGCAGCCAATTTACAGGGGCTGGCGGGAGGGCCCGGGAGACCCAGTACTTC. It specifies CASSQFTGAGGRARETQYF.

V and J are TRBV4-1 and TRBJ2-6, with a possible D match to TRBD2 (6 bases). Trimming took off 5 bases at V and 0 bases at J, with 8 bases between the two ends. The germline CDR1 and CDR2 sequences are MGHRA and YSYEKL. The CDR3 covers 15 residues. In nucleotides, the CDR3 is TGCGCCAGCAGCTTCGGGGGCTCTGGGGCCAACGTCCTGACTTTC. This codes for CASSFGGSGANVLTF.

This clone is a singleton in its sample. The CDR3 loop reads CASSLGGRSSYNEQFF. The CDR3 DNA is TGCGCCAGCAGCTTGGGCGGCAGAAGCTCCTACAATGAGCAGTTCTTC. The chain uses TRBV5-1 and TRBJ2-1; D gene unclear. The germline V and J ends were trimmed by 0 bases and 0 bases, with 10 bases remaining between them. The CDR3 contains 16 residues. Germline lookup yields CDR1 SGHRS and CDR2 YFSETQ.

The chain carries TRBV9 and TRBJ2-2; 8 positions agree with TRBD1. The CDR3 totals 17 residues. V shed 0 bases and J 3 bases; nucleotides not matched to a gene: 7. Per germline, CDR1 SGDLS and CDR2 YYNGEE. DNA of the CDR3: TGTGCCAGCAGCGTAGGGAGCGGACAGGGAGACACCGGGGAGCTGTTTTTT. As protein: CASSVGSGQGDTGELFF.

The chain links TRBV29-1 to TRBJ2-7; D is uncertain. Deletions cut 4 bases from V and 1 base from J, with 5 bases between. In germline, CDR1 is SQVTM, CDR2 ANQGSEA. The CDR3 extends over 11 amino acids. The CDR3 loop is CSVALSYEQYF. The CDR3, as DNA: TGCAGCGTTGCACTATCCTACGAGCAGTACTTC.

The V call is TRBV20-1, the J call TRBJ2-1; TRBD1 might be the D (5 bases). The CDR3 is 12 amino acids. CDR1 DFQATT and CDR2 SNEGSKA come from the germline V gene (reference sequence). The V end was cut by 3 bases, the J end by 12 bases, with 15 bases between. CDR3 region: CSASSFAQGQFF. DNA for the CDR3: TGCAGTGCTAGTTCCTTTGCGCAGGGGCAGTTCTTC.

V usage is TRBV18 and J usage is TRBJ2-1; 7 bases map to TRBD1. V shed 5 bases, J shed 5 bases, and the junction held 6 bases outside the gene matches. The CDR3 sequence is 14 residues long. Germline lookup yields CDR1 KGHSH and CDR2 LQKENI. CDR3 sequence reads: CASSFGTADNEQFF. CDR3 bases: TGTGCCAGCTCATTTGGGACAGCAGACAATGAGCAGTTCTTC.

The chain combines TRBV2 with TRBJ2-7; 10 positions match TRBD2. The CDR3 consists of 15 residues. The J segment lost 2 bases and the V segment lost 7 bases, leaving 8 bases of the junction unmatched. Germline V gene lookup returns CDR1 SNHLY and CDR2 FYNNEI. The CDR3 DNA sequence: TGTGCCAGCACTAGGAAGCGGGAGGGCCCCTACGAGCAGTACTTC. Translating it yields CASTRKREGPYEQYF.

The chain recombines TRBV29-1 with TRBJ1-2; the D is unclear. There are 11 residues in the CDR3. CDR1 is SQVTM, CDR2 ANQGSEA, per germline. Deletions cut 5 bases from V and 2 bases from J, with 6 bases between. CDR3: CSVLVNYGYTF. The DNA for the CDR3 is TGCAGCGTTTTGGTGAACTATGGCTACACCTTC.

The chain uses TRBV20-1 and TRBJ2-5; 9 bases are a match to TRBD1. V shed 3 bases and J 1 base; nucleotides not matched to a gene: 9. Germline V CDR1 and CDR2: DFQATT, SNEGSKA (reference sequence). This CDR3 has 16 residues. CDR3 residues: CSASAYRGPSQETQYF. The DNA for the CDR3 is TGCAGTGCTAGTGCCTACAGGGGGCCGAGCCAAGAGACCCAGTACTTC.